Listed here is a single TCR beta chain. The antigen is not known. This sample was taken from a study of T cell responses to AZD1222 COVID-19 vaccine. Study outcomes and limitations: Among spike-specific TCRs, nearly half reportedly target unmutated variant regions. Regions 160-218 and 743-854 held dominance among vaccine-associated CD4 TCRs, which spanned spike.

Method: immunoSEQ multiplex PCR; TCRdb's copy keeps in-frame clones and lacks some. The table has more than 85,000 clones, approximately 85% seen once. The ends lost 5 bases at V and 9 bases at J; junction bases unmatched: 7. From germline, CDR1 is SGHDN and CDR2 FVKESK. The CDR3 runs to 13 residues. Sequenced here: peripheral blood, sampled on day 0 of MenACWY control vaccination. This clonotype was sampled from an adult in good health. This rearrangement joins TRBV14 to TRBJ2-1; 7 bases align to TRBD1. CDR3 residues: CASSGTASGEQFF. CDR3 nucleotide sequence: TGTGCCAGCAGCGGGACAGCGTCGGGTGAGCAGTTCTTC.